Each of the 2 T cell receptor beta chains below was sequenced from the same sample in a study of blood T cell repertoires in COVID-19. Using immunoSEQ multiplex PCR, the repertoire was profiled, and TCRdb retains in-frame clones only, with some absent. This table holds roughly 100,000 clones, around nine tenths found once. The sequenced material came from peripheral blood. The receptors were sampled from a man in his fifties with active or convalescent COVID-19.

This chain uses TRBV5-1 with TRBJ1-3, with 8 bases that match TRBD1. Trimming at V came to 3 bases and at J to 1 base, leaving 3 bases not matched to a gene. In germline, CDR1 is SGHRS, CDR2 YFSETQ. The CDR3 is made up of 15 amino acids. CDR3 DNA: TGCGCCAGCAGCTGGACAGGGTCTTCTGGAAACACCATATATTTT. Translated: CASSWTGSSGNTIYF.

This clone was recorded once. V usage is TRBV6-5 and J usage is TRBJ1-6, with D perhaps matching TRBD1 (5 bases). Trimming left V 6 bases short and J 9 bases short, with 15 bases between. The CDR3 contains 14 residues. The germline V gene has CDR1 MNHEY and CDR2 SVGAGI. In DNA form, the CDR3 reads TGTGCCAGCAGACCCAGCCAGGGAATTTCACCCCTCCACTTT. Translating gives CASRPSQGISPLHF.